These T cell receptor beta chains were read from a single sample in a study of spatial heterogeneity in lung cancer. TCRdb reprocessed the 5' RACE reads via MiXCR and lists one record per CDR3 protein. In the table there are approximately 49,000 distinct CDR3 sequences, approximately 5.7% of which are singletons. The specimen was PBMCs, collected at surgery. Source of these receptors: a male donor with early-stage non-small cell lung cancer. CDR3s include the opening cysteine and the closing phenylalanine or tryptophan. Fields, in order: J gene, clone size, V gene, CDR3 protein. The size of a clone is reported for some rows only, either as once, few or many, or as a class for expanded clones.

J: TRBJ2-7
size: many
V: TRBV9
CDR3: CASSVGLNYEQYF

J: TRBJ2-7
size: many
V: TRBV20-1
CDR3: CSATQGAGTYEQYF

J: TRBJ1-1
size: many
V: TRBV7-9
CDR3: CASSQTGGRTEAFF

J: TRBJ2-2
size: .
V: TRBV6-1
CDR3: CASSVGITGELFF

J: TRBJ2-7
size: .
V: TRBV20-1
CDR3: CSARRRDTVTYEQYF

J: TRBJ2-3
size: many
V: TRBV11-2
CDR3: CASSLETPSTDTQYF

J: TRBJ2-7
size: many
V: TRBV3-1
CDR3: CASSQGPSPVYEQYF

J: TRBJ2-2
size: many
V: TRBV5-1
CDR3: CASSPVSSGRAGWGTNTGELFF

J: TRBJ2-7
size: many
V: TRBV6-5
CDR3: CASSPDRGLGEQYF

J: TRBJ2-2
size: many
V: TRBV28
CDR3: CASSFAQYANTGELFF

J: TRBJ1-6
size: many
V: TRBV7-9
CDR3: CASSLGGHRNSPLHF

J: TRBJ2-3
size: many
V: TRBV5-1
CDR3: CASSLDLSTDTQYF

J: TRBJ2-1
size: many
V: TRBV18
CDR3: CASSLTNDNEQFF

J: TRBJ2-3
size: many
V: TRBV18
CDR3: CASHRDRLTDTQYF

J: TRBJ2-7
size: many
V: TRBV10-1
CDR3: CASSSGSSLGEQYF

J: TRBJ2-3
size: many
V: TRBV11-2
CDR3: CASSLGVAGNLDTQYF

J: TRBJ1-1
size: many
V: TRBV10-3
CDR3: CALRQGGEAFF

J: TRBJ2-3
size: many
V: TRBV7-2
CDR3: CASSRDSTDTQYF

J: TRBJ2-7
size: few
V: TRBV20-1
CDR3: CSARWLAEQYF

J: TRBJ1-1
size: many
V: TRBV30
CDR3: CAHGAGSEAFF

J: TRBJ2-2
size: many
V: TRBV5-1
CDR3: CASTRSRPGELFF

J: TRBJ2-7
size: many
V: TRBV20-1
CDR3: CSERDRTLLGEQYF

J: TRBJ2-3
size: many
V: TRBV20-1
CDR3: CSVIYSGGTDTQYF

J: TRBJ2-7
size: many
V: TRBV20-1
CDR3: CSADQWDSYEQYF

J: TRBJ1-5
size: many
V: TRBV20-1
CDR3: CSARGGSSNQPQHF

J: TRBJ2-1
size: many
V: TRBV5-1
CDR3: CASSLVSGTYNEQFF

J: TRBJ2-3
size: many
V: TRBV7-2
CDR3: CASSRAGVGDTQYF

J: TRBJ2-7
size: many
V: TRBV9
CDR3: CASSVGEGADSYEQYF

J: TRBJ2-7
size: many
V: TRBV10-3
CDR3: CAISDSTGPEQYF

J: TRBJ2-5
size: many
V: TRBV7-8
CDR3: CASSPDEQTQYF

J: TRBJ2-7
size: .
V: TRBV7-2
CDR3: CASSPGTGRDEQYF

J: TRBJ2-3
size: many
V: TRBV5-4
CDR3: CASSLRDFTDTQYF

J: TRBJ2-7
size: many
V: TRBV15
CDR3: CATSRGSVSYEQYF

J: TRBJ1-3
size: many
V: TRBV20-1
CDR3: CSAGTDSGNTIYF

J: TRBJ1-4
size: few
V: TRBV13
CDR3: CASSRDRLGEKLFF

J: TRBJ2-7
size: many
V: TRBV20-1
CDR3: CSARALAGPYEQYF

J: TRBJ2-1
size: few
V: TRBV5-1
CDR3: CASSLDVSSYNEQFF

J: TRBJ2-3
size: medium-sized
V: TRBV4-1
CDR3: CASSQGWGEGPDTQYF

J: TRBJ1-6
size: few
V: TRBV7-6
CDR3: CASSLAAGRNNSPLHF

J: TRBJ1-2
size: few
V: TRBV29-1
CDR3: CSVGQDNYGYTF

J: TRBJ2-5
size: many
V: TRBV7-2
CDR3: CASSLAPGTQYF

J: TRBJ2-1
size: few
V: TRBV4-1
CDR3: CASSLPSYNEQFF

J: TRBJ2-7
size: .
V: TRBV21-1
CDR3: CASSSRPVTYEQYF

J: TRBJ1-1
size: .
V: TRBV9
CDR3: CASSPRGDTEAFF

J: TRBJ2-6
size: .
V: TRBV20-1
CDR3: CSARQTGANVLTF

J: TRBJ2-1
size: many
V: TRBV6-5
CDR3: CASSYGGAFSYNEQFF

J: TRBJ2-6
size: many
V: TRBV10-2
CDR3: CASSPGGANVLTF

J: TRBJ1-5
size: many
V: TRBV4-3
CDR3: CASSQETDQPQHF

J: TRBJ1-5
size: many
V: TRBV29-1
CDR3: CSVAGPNQPQHF

J: TRBJ2-3
size: many
V: TRBV12-3/TRBV12-4
CDR3: CASSFREFIDTQYF

J: TRBJ1-2
size: many
V: TRBV7-9
CDR3: CASSLGPGQAINYGYTF

J: TRBJ2-1
size: many
V: TRBV4-3
CDR3: CASSQETRGSGRLSSYNEQFF

J: TRBJ2-4
size: few
V: TRBV20-1
CDR3: CSARGDRGPIDIQYF

J: TRBJ2-2
size: many
V: TRBV7-8
CDR3: CASRDRATGELFF